The 6 T cell receptor beta chains reported below all come from one sample, sequenced in a study of blood T cell repertoires in COVID-19. TCRdb's table, derived via immunoSEQ multiplex PCR, lists solely in-frame clones and lacks some. The repertoire includes 95,000 to 110,000 clones, around 83% of them detected once, and approximately 3.4% sits in the top ten. Sample: peripheral blood. These receptors came from a woman aged 80 or older with active or convalescent COVID-19.

This chain connects TRBV6-5 to TRBJ1-3; TRBD1 aligns across 7 bases. V lost 0 bases and J lost 2; bases outside the gene matches: 4. The CDR3 consists of 16 residues. Germline values: CDR1 MNHEY, CDR2 SVGAGI. CDR3 in DNA: TGTGCCAGCAGTTACTCTCAGACAGGGCCTGGAAACACCATATATTTT. This encodes CASSYSQTGPGNTIYF.

J is TRBJ1-6 and V is TRBV19, with D possibly TRBD1 on 5 matching bases. Trimming took 2 bases from V and 10 from J, leaving 15 bases between them. This CDR3 region has 15 residues. In germline, CDR1 is LNHDA, CDR2 SQIVND (reference sequence). The CDR3 DNA reads as TGTGCCAGTAGTATAAATTATGGGGGAGGATCACCCCTCCACTTT. This translates into CASSINYGGGSPLHF. The entire variable domain, with the rest obtained from reference TRBV19 and TRBJ1-6, is as follows: DGGITQSPKYLFRKEGQNVTLSCEQNLNHDAMYWYRQDPGQGLRLIYYSQIVNDFQKGDIAEGYSVSREKKESFPLTVTSAQKNPTAFYLCASSINYGGGSPLHFGNGTRLTVT.

V is TRBV29-1 and J is TRBJ1-2, with D unresolved. The CDR3 is 12 amino acids. The V end lost 8 bases, the J end lost 6 bases, and 16 bases lay between the germline ends. The germline V gene has CDR1 SQVTM and CDR2 ANQGSEA. The DNA of the CDR3 is TGCAGCATGAGGGATTTGCTACATGGCTACACCTTC. It codes for CSMRDLLHGYTF. Combining the CDR3 with reference TRBV29-1 and TRBJ1-2 gives the whole variable domain SAVISQKPSRDICQRGTSLTIQCQVDSQVTMMFWYRQQPGQSLTLIATANQGSEATYESGFVIDKFPISRPNLTFSTLTVSNMSPEDSSIYLCSMRDLLHGYTFGSGTRLTVV.

The chain couples TRBV27 to TRBJ1-2; D might be TRBD1 (6 bases). The germline CDR1 and CDR2 sequences are MNHEY and SMNVEV (reference sequence). CDR3 size: 14 residues. With 0 bases removed from V and 4 bases from J, the gap between germline ends came to 9 bases. The CDR3: CASSLSGTIYGYTF. The DNA for the CDR3 is TGTGCCAGCAGTTTATCTGGGACAATCTATGGCTACACCTTC.

The genes are TRBV18 and TRBJ2-7; 12 bases match TRBD1. Germline assignment: CDR1 KGHSH and CDR2 LQKENI. Trimming cost V 6 bases and J 6 bases; bases outside gene matches: 9. The CDR3 sequence is 15 residues long. The chain's CDR3 is CASSLGQGALVEQYF. CDR3 coding DNA: TGTGCCAGCTCCTTGGGACAGGGGGCATTGGTCGAGCAGTACTTC.

The V call is TRBV7-2, the J call TRBJ2-7, with no clear D. This CDR3 is 14 amino acids long. CDR1 SGHTA and CDR2 FQGNSA come from the germline V gene. Trimming stripped 4 bases from V and 2 bases from J, with 12 bases between. The CDR3 is CASSSLISPYEQYF. For the CDR3, the DNA is TGTGCCAGCAGCTCTCTTATTTCCCCCTACGAGCAGTACTTC. Together with reference TRBV7-2 and TRBJ2-7, the CDR3 gives the full variable domain: GAGVSQSPSNKVTEKGKDVELRCDPISGHTALYWYRQSLGQGLEFLIYFQGNSAPDKSGLPSDRFSAERTGGSVSTLTIQRTQQEDSAVYLCASSSLISPYEQYFGPGTRLTVT.